This T cell receptor beta chain comes out of a study of blood T cell repertoires in COVID-19. Study-wide context: There were acute and convalescent COVID-19 samples, and they came from the United States, Italy and Spain. Sample material is recorded as cDNA or gDNA derived from T cells, B-cell-depleted T cells, or PBMCs.

Study processing details: For nucleated cells, counts were estimated from reference gene primer amplification. Libraries were prepared by immunoSEQ multiplex PCR; TCRdb keeps only in-frame clonotypes and omits some of them. The V and J calls and clone size are taken from that table; D and trimming were inferred from the DNA. This sample has fewer than 110,000 clones, with 70% to 90% found just once. CDR3 length equals 14 residues. The trim removed 6 bases at V and 7 bases at J, leaving 9 bases unmatched. Germline CDR1 and CDR2: SEHNR and FQNEAQ (reference sequence). The material sequenced was peripheral blood. The sequence was obtained from a man between 45 and 60 years old in a cohort sampled during active COVID-19. The rearrangement links TRBV7-9 to TRBJ1-2, with 9 bases fitting TRBD1. This CDR3 reads CASSSQGARGGYTF. CDR3 bases: TGTGCCAGCAGTTCACAGGGGGCGAGGGGTGGCTACACCTTC.